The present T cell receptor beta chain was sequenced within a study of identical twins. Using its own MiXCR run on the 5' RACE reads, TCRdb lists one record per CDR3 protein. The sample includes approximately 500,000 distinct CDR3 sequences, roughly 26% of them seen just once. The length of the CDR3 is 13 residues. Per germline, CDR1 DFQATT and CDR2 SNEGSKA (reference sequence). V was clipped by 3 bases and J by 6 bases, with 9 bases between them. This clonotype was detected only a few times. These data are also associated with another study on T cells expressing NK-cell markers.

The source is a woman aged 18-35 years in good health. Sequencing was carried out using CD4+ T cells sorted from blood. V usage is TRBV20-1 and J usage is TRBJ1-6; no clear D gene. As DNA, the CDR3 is TGCAGTGCTAGTCGGGGATCTAATTCACCCCTCCACTTT. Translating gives CSASRGSNSPLHF.